The rows below give T cell receptor beta chains drawn from one sample of a study of CD4+ T cells in melanoma. TCRdb's copy holds only in-frame clones and misses some; the assay was immunoSEQ multiplex PCR. The sample consists of some 9,900 clones, approximately 78% of them appearing once. Material for sequencing was tumor tissue. Receptor source: a human donor with melanoma. Each CDR3 is given with its conserved first and last residue. A D gene is named only where the DNA matches it firmly. Only some rows state a clone size, as once, few, many or a class for expanded clones.

-	TRBV20-1	-	TRBJ1-2	CSAHLGQGYTF	TGCAGTGCTCATTTAGGACAGGGCTACACCTTC
-	TRBV6-6	-	TRBJ1-6	CASSLDGNSPLHF	TGTGCCAGCAGCTTAGACGGTAATTCACCCCTCCACTTT
-	TRBV2	-	TRBJ1-1	CASVTGAFDTEAFF	TGTGCCAGCGTGACTGGGGCTTTTGACACTGAAGCTTTCTTT
-	TRBV18	-	TRBJ2-1	CASSDRTHYNEQFF	TGTGCCAGCTCAGATAGGACACACTACAATGAGCAGTTCTTC
-	TRBV5-6	-	TRBJ1-5	CASSSYGRYSNQPQHF	TGTGCCAGCAGCTCCTACGGACGGTATAGCAATCAGCCCCAGCATTTT
-	TRBV6-5	-	TRBJ1-6	CASTRAGSNSPLHF	TGTGCCAGCACCCGGGCAGGGTCCAATTCACCCCTCCACTTT
-	TRBV7-2	-	TRBJ1-6	CASSLGQGLDSPLHF	TGTGCCAGCAGCTTAGGCCAGGGACTGGATTCACCCCTCCACTTT
-	TRBV30	-	TRBJ2-1	CAWSKGTVNEQFF	TGTGCCTGGAGTAAAGGGACGGTAAATGAGCAGTTCTTC
-	TRBV4-2	TRBD1	TRBJ2-6	CASSQVKGQLSGANVLTF	TGTGCCAGCAGCCAAGTTAAGGGACAGCTCTCTGGGGCCAACGTCCTGACTTTC
-	TRBV5-5	-	TRBJ1-4	CASSLVPGEKLFF	TGTGCCAGCAGCTTGGTGCCGGGTGAAAAACTGTTTTTT
-	TRBV19	-	TRBJ2-2	CATSDGDNTGELFF	TGTGCCACATCCGACGGGGACAACACCGGGGAGCTGTTTTTT
once	TRBV5-6	-	TRBJ2-7	CASSQVWRGRLAEQYF	TGTGCCAGCAGCCAAGTTTGGAGGGGGCGCTTGGCCGAGCAGTACTTC
-	TRBV6-5	-	TRBJ1-2	CASSYSKGGGYTF	TGTGCCAGCAGTTACTCGAAGGGGGGCGGCTACACCTTC
few	TRBV30	-	TRBJ2-5	CAWSLTGREGTQYF	TGTGCCTGGAGTCTTACCGGACGGGAAGGGACCCAGTACTTC
-	TRBV11-3	-	TRBJ2-2	CASSLTPQAGELFF	TGTGCCAGCAGCTTAACCCCGCAGGCCGGGGAGCTGTTTTTT
-	TRBV13	-	TRBJ2-3	CASSLQATDTQYF	TGTGCCAGCAGCTTACAGGCTACAGATACGCAGTATTTT
once	TRBV9	-	TRBJ1-1	CASSARTGLDTEAFF	TGTGCCAGCAGCGCGAGAACAGGTCTCGACACTGAAGCTTTCTTT
few	TRBV6-5	-	TRBJ2-1	CASSYSMEVGDNEQFF	TGTGCCAGCAGTTACTCGATGGAGGTGGGGGACAATGAGCAGTTCTTC
-	TRBV15	-	TRBJ1-4	CATSRDNNEKLFF	TGTGCCACCAGCAGAGATAATAATGAAAAACTGTTTTTT
-	TRBV5-1	TRBD2	TRBJ2-1	CASRLAGRNNEQFF	TGCGCCAGCCGTTTAGCGGGGCGAAACAATGAGCAGTTCTTC
-	TRBV9	-	TRBJ2-2	CASSVGTTGAGELFF	TGTGCCAGCAGCGTAGGGACTACAGGGGCTGGGGAGCTGTTTTTT
-	TRBV27	TRBD1	TRBJ2-3	CASSTRRTGGRTLGRTDTQYF	TGTGCCAGCAGTACCCGCCGGACAGGCGGTAGAACCCTGGGCCGCACAGATACGCAGTATTTT
-	TRBV14	-	TRBJ1-4	CASSQETGWSEKLFF	TGTGCCAGCAGCCAAGAGACAGGATGGAGCGAAAAACTGTTTTTT
-	TRBV6-6	-	TRBJ2-3	CASSGRDEGTDTQYF	TGTGCCAGCAGTGGCCGGGACGAAGGCACAGATACGCAGTATTTT
-	TRBV2	-	TRBJ2-3	CASSEDAGPADTQYF	TGTGCCAGCAGTGAAGATGCAGGGCCCGCAGATACGCAGTATTTT
-	TRBV19	-	TRBJ2-6	CASGEVSTGANVLTF	TGTGCCTCGGGGGAGGTCTCTACTGGGGCCAACGTCCTGACTTTC
-	TRBV19	-	TRBJ1-2	CASTLSGNYGYTF	TGTGCCAGTACATTATCCGGGAACTATGGCTACACCTTC
-	TRBV5-4	-	TRBJ1-1	CASSLAGGRKNTEAFF	TGTGCCAGCAGCTTGGCGGGGGGCCGTAAGAACACTGAAGCTTTCTTT